Listed below are T cell receptor beta chains from one sample, sequenced in a study of CD8+CD57+ T cells in acquired aplastic anemia. Each CDR3 protein gets one entry after TCRdb re-called the reads with MiXCR. The profile shows roughly 200,000 distinct CDR3 sequences, about three fifths of them singletons. The material sequenced was sorted CD4+, CD8+, or CD8+CD57+ T cells (not recorded which) from PBMCs. Receptor source: a human donor with aplastic anemia. CDR3s include the opening cysteine and the closing phenylalanine or tryptophan.

V gene: TRBV10-3
CDR3 protein: CAISETGTGLSYEQYF

V gene: TRBV4-1
CDR3 protein: CASSQDPGGRVETQYF

V gene: TRBV5-1
CDR3 protein: CASSLVPGTMNTEAFF

V gene: TRBV19
CDR3 protein: CASSISTNYGYTF

V gene: TRBV5-6
CDR3 protein: CASSQPGTGTDTQYF

V gene: TRBV19
CDR3 protein: CASKVGDTPSYEQYF

V gene: TRBV2
CDR3 protein: CASRAGSMQYF

V gene: TRBV20-1
CDR3 protein: CSASGTGGESQPRHF

V gene: TRBV2
CDR3 protein: CASRTGGRTEAFF

V gene: TRBV7-9
CDR3 protein: CASSQGNQPQHF

V gene: TRBV29-1
CDR3 protein: CSVALLGLTQETQYF

V gene: TRBV9
CDR3 protein: CASSAGWTGPNYGYTF

V gene: TRBV7-2
CDR3 protein: CASAFLRGYTEAFF

V gene: TRBV4-2
CDR3 protein: CASSQDVGNTQYF

V gene: TRBV4-1
CDR3 protein: CASSQEGLAGTDTQYF

V gene: TRBV20-1
CDR3 protein: CSATGQLSPLHF

V gene: TRBV20-1
CDR3 protein: CSAEADHSYEQYF

V gene: TRBV7-9
CDR3 protein: CAIPEGQGGTQYF

V gene: TRBV7-2
CDR3 protein: CASSPSGFSSYEQYF

V gene: TRBV19
CDR3 protein: CASSRQELYGYTF

V gene: TRBV19
CDR3 protein: CASSFRGGGYTF

V gene: TRBV7-2
CDR3 protein: CASSQPGLAIYEQYF

V gene: TRBV20-1
CDR3 protein: CSARNPGQGRGYTF

V gene: TRBV25-1
CDR3 protein: CASSLSGQRSYEQYF

V gene: TRBV7-9
CDR3 protein: CASSFGSVFADSPLHF

V gene: TRBV7-8
CDR3 protein: CASSAHRGQGYGYTF

V gene: TRBV25-1
CDR3 protein: CASSVQGYEQYF

V gene: TRBV7-9
CDR3 protein: CASSSGGVQYNEQFF

V gene: TRBV2
CDR3 protein: CASSVGPSSAEQYF

V gene: TRBV7-6
CDR3 protein: CASSLGRRGYTEAFF

V gene: TRBV20-1
CDR3 protein: CSAMPGTTYEQYF

V gene: TRBV19
CDR3 protein: CASSIANQGSGRLYNEQFF

V gene: TRBV6-6
CDR3 protein: CASSYTSGVDEQFF

V gene: TRBV29-1
CDR3 protein: CSGIDSTNEILFF

V gene: TRBV19
CDR3 protein: CASSGVSTDTQYF

V gene: TRBV7-9
CDR3 protein: CASSPLEGGEADYEQYF

V gene: TRBV6-5
CDR3 protein: CASSPMGGYDGELFF

V gene: TRBV15
CDR3 protein: CATSRGDQGGRNTEAFF

V gene: TRBV19
CDR3 protein: CASSRTSSYEQYF

V gene: TRBV20-1
CDR3 protein: CSAWQEGRSNTQYF

V gene: TRBV15
CDR3 protein: CATSRDLFQPFPHYGYTF

V gene: TRBV25-1
CDR3 protein: CASSEYGSGANVLTF

V gene: TRBV2
CDR3 protein: CASSARDRVAGFF

V gene: TRBV7-8
CDR3 protein: CASSPSREETQYF

V gene: TRBV10-2
CDR3 protein: CASSENSGNTIYF

V gene: TRBV7-6
CDR3 protein: CASSRTSGGANYGYTF

V gene: TRBV20-1
CDR3 protein: CSARGQKDTEAFF

V gene: TRBV15
CDR3 protein: CATSRDEQPQHF

V gene: TRBV19
CDR3 protein: CASRHGQVVQPQHF

V gene: TRBV19
CDR3 protein: CASDTGAGGDTQYF

V gene: TRBV7-7
CDR3 protein: CASSPGTGKGELFF

V gene: TRBV6-6
CDR3 protein: CASRSVPRGREQYF

V gene: TRBV7-2
CDR3 protein: CASSFGGPYEQYF

V gene: TRBV10-2
CDR3 protein: CATVGAGANVLTF

V gene: TRBV5-6
CDR3 protein: CASSLRTGSVSPLHF

V gene: TRBV9
CDR3 protein: CASSVAAGWNTGELFF

V gene: TRBV12-3/TRBV12-4
CDR3 protein: CASSYNSYNSPLHF

V gene: TRBV19
CDR3 protein: CASSIQGYEQFF

V gene: TRBV9
CDR3 protein: CASSVGQLDGCTF